Presented here are 9 T cell receptor beta chains from one specimen sequenced in a study of blood T cell repertoires in COVID-19. Using immunoSEQ multiplex PCR, the repertoire was profiled, and TCRdb retains in-frame clones only, with some absent. The profile shows around 250,000 clones, 70% to 90% of them singletons. The sample comprised PBMCs or T cells enriched from blood (not recorded which). These receptors were collected from a woman aged 50 to 60 who had been exposed to COVID-19.

This chain joins TRBV16 and TRBJ1-4; D ambiguous. Germline lookup yields CDR1 KGHSY and CDR2 FQNENV. The germline V and J ends were trimmed by 6 bases and 1 base, with 12 bases remaining between them. This CDR3 comprises 15 residues. The CDR3 is CASRRSHGTNEKLFF. The CDR3 DNA follows: TGTGCCAGCAGGCGTTCCCACGGAACTAATGAAAAACTGTTTTTT.

This clone has only a few counts. V usage is TRBV6-2 or TRBV6-3 and J usage is TRBJ1-1, with 8 nucleotides matching TRBD1. The germline V gene encodes CDR1 MNHEY and CDR2 SVGEGT. Unmatched junction bases numbered 12, after V lost 5 bases and J lost 13 bases. The CDR3 has 13 residues. The CDR3 loop is CASSTGRTGKGFF. The CDR3 DNA follows: TGTGCCAGCAGTACGGGGAGGACAGGGAAAGGTTTCTTT.

This clone occurred a few times. The V call is TRBV14, the J call TRBJ1-1; 8 positions agree with TRBD1. V lost 4 bases and J lost 1; bases outside the gene matches: 8. Germline CDR1 and CDR2: SGHDN and FVKESK. The CDR3 sequence is 16 residues long. This CDR3 reads CASSPYRGVGNTEAFF. The CDR3 DNA is TGTGCCAGCAGCCCTTACAGGGGGGTGGGGAACACTGAAGCTTTCTTT.

The rearrangement links TRBV27 to TRBJ2-5, with D possibly matching TRBD2 (6 bases). The CDR3 length is 14 residues. Germline lookup yields CDR1 MNHEY and CDR2 SMNVEV (reference sequence). Trimming took 2 bases from V and 5 from J, leaving 12 bases between them. The CDR3 is CASSLLAGGETQYF. The CDR3 DNA sequence: TGTGCCAGCAGTTTACTAGCCGGAGGGGAGACCCAGTACTTC.

The chain recombines TRBV3-1 (or the pseudogene TRBV3-2) with TRBJ1-1, with D maybe TRBD1 (5 bases). Between the trimmed V and J ends, which lost 8 bases and 1 base, there was a span of 17 bases. The CDR3 covers 15 residues. CDR1 is LGHDT and CDR2 is YNNKEL in the germline V gene (reference sequence). CDR3 DNA: TGTGCCAGCGGGAGACCCGGGACTTCGAACACTGAAGCTTTCTTT. Translation: CASGRPGTSNTEAFF.

The chain joins TRBV6-1 to TRBJ2-6; D is possibly TRBD1 (6 bases). The CDR3 loop spans 17 amino acids. Germline CDR1 is MNHNS and CDR2 is SASEGT. Trimming shortened V by 3 bases and J by 0 bases, and 12 bases separated the two germline ends. The CDR3 protein is CASSDRTGLSGANVLTF. The DNA for the CDR3 is TGTGCCAGCAGTGATCGCACAGGGCTCTCTGGGGCCAACGTCCTGACTTTC.

The rearrangement links TRBV24-1 to TRBJ1-2, with a possible D match to TRBD1 (5 bases). The CDR3 sequence is 12 residues long. Germline values: CDR1 KGHDR, CDR2 SFDVKD. V was trimmed by 7 bases and J by 8 bases, leaving 13 bases between them. In DNA form, the CDR3 reads TGTGCCACCAGCTCGGGGGGATTCGGCTACACCTTC. Amino acid sequence: CATSSGGFGYTF.

V usage is TRBV9 and J usage is TRBJ1-2, with D possibly TRBD1 on 6 matching bases. Per the germline V gene, CDR1 is SGDLS and CDR2 is YYNGEE. Trimming shortened V by 4 bases and J by 8 bases, and 15 bases separated the two germline ends. The CDR3 contains 13 residues. The CDR3 bases are TGTGCCAGCAGCTCGTGGGGGGGCCGAGGCTACACCTTC. Translated: CASSSWGGRGYTF. Combining the CDR3 with reference TRBV9 and TRBJ1-2 gives the whole variable domain DSGVTQTPKHLITATGQRVTLRCSPRSGDLSVYWYQQSLDQGLQFLIQYYNGEERAKGNILERFSAQQFPDLHSELNLSSLELGDSALYFCASSSWGGRGYTFGSGTRLTVV.

This CDR3 reads CASSPRGDTYEQYF. The CDR3 nucleotides read TGCGCCAGCAGCCCGCGGGGGGATACCTACGAGCAGTACTTC. The V gene is TRBV5-1, the J gene TRBJ2-7, with 8 bases fitting TRBD2. J was trimmed by 2 bases and V by 4 bases; bases with no gene match: 5. The CDR3 length is 14 residues. Germline CDR1 and CDR2: SGHRS and YFSETQ.